This TCR beta chain was found in a study of blood T cell repertoires in COVID-19. Looking at the study overall: COVID-19 samples from acute and convalescent phases originated in the United States, Italy and Spain.

Per the original data handling: Quantification of nucleated cells was approximated via reference gene primer amplification. Profiling relied on immunoSEQ multiplex PCR, and the TCRdb table lists in-frame clones only, not all of them. The V and J calls and clone size are taken from that table; D and trimming were inferred from the DNA. In the table there are under 250,000 clones, 86% of which are singletons. Two negative PCRs, clearance, or symptom resolution had been documented for recovered Cohort 3 donors. The CDR3 is made up of 13 amino acids. Germline CDR1 reads SNHLY; CDR2 reads FYNNEI. The junction had 8 bases not matched to a gene; V was cut back by 6 bases and J by 9 bases.

This chain uses TRBV2 with TRBJ1-5, with 7 bases identical to TRBD1. The clonotype originates from a man aged 35-49 years who had recovered from COVID-19. The material sequenced was PBMCs or T cells enriched from blood (not recorded which). The CDR3 DNA is TGTGCCAGCAGCGAAACACAGGGGTCGCCCCAGCATTTT. The encoded protein is CASSETQGSPQHF.